Below, one T cell receptor (beta chain) is given with its context. Its antigen is still unknown. This specimen belongs to a study of T cell repertoires in cytomegalovirus infection. MiXCR, run by TCRdb on the reads, gives a single entry per CDR3 protein. The profile shows some 100,000 distinct CDR3 sequences, about 30% of them singletons. CDR3 length: 16 amino acids. V lost 3 bases and J lost 4; bases outside the gene matches: 9. Sequenced here: CD8+ T cells from cultured PBMCs, sampled from culture after CMV antigen stimulation. The sequence was collected from a human donor in good health (CMV status not recorded). Some clones in this sample may be carry-over from other donors' samples. The chain uses TRBV12-3 or TRBV12-4 and TRBJ2-5, with 9 bases that match TRBD2. In nucleotides, the CDR3 is TGTGCCAGCAGTTTCGCGGGGGGGCCGATGTTAGAGACCCAGTACTTC. Its translation is CASSFAGGPMLETQYF.